This entry concerns a single TCR beta chain. As yet, its antigen is unknown. This entry is derived from a study of CXCR3-negative and CXCR3-positive naive CD8 T cells. The study, taken as a whole, reports: CXCR3-positive naive cells had more hydrophobic TRB CDR3s than CXCR3-negative naive cells.

The libraries of TRB cDNA were constructed through 5' RACE using UMI labels. TCRdb re-called the 5' RACE reads and gives one entry per CDR3 protein, without DNA. This table holds about 6,700 distinct CDR3 sequences. CDR1 is LGHNA, CDR2 YSLEER, per germline. The CDR3 is 18 amino acids. This TCR was sampled from a human donor in good health. Some clones in this sample may be carry-over from other donors' samples. This sequence joins TRBV4-3 and TRBJ2-2; TCRdb outputs TRBD2, but without DNA this stays unchecked. The specimen was naive CXCR3+ CD8+ T cells from blood. Subset given: CD45RO-CCR7+CD27+CD95- naive CD8+ T cells expressing CXCR3 (TNR3+). This CDR3 reads CASSLGLAGGLRTGELFF.